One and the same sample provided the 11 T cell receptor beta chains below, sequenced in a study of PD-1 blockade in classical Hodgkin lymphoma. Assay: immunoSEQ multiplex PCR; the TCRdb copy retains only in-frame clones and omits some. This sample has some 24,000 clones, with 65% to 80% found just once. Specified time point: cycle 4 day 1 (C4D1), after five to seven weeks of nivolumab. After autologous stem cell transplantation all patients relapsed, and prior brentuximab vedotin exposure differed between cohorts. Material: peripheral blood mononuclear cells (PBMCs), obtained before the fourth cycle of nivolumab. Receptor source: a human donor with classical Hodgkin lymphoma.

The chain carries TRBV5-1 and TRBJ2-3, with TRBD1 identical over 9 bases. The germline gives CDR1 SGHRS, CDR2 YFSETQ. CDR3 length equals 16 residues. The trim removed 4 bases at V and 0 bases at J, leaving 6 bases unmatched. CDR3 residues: CASSRNRGQSTDTQYF. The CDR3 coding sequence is TGCGCCAGCAGCCGCAACAGGGGGCAAAGCACAGATACGCAGTATTTT.

CDR3 coding DNA: TGCGCCAGCACGTGGGCTCCCGGGAGCACAGATACGCAGTATTTT. Protein: CASTWAPGSTDTQYF. V usage is TRBV5-1 and J usage is TRBJ2-3; no reliable D call. Trimming left V 6 bases short and J 0 bases short, with 14 bases between. Germline V gives CDR1 SGHRS, CDR2 YFSETQ. The CDR3 has 15 amino acids.

The CDR3 DNA sequence: TGTGCCAGCAGCCACGAACCGGGGCGGAATGAAAAACTGTTTTTT. Its protein is CASSHEPGRNEKLFF. The rearrangement links TRBV7-7 to TRBJ1-4, with a tentative D call TRBD1 (5 bases). This CDR3 has 15 amino acids. The germline V and J ends were trimmed by 5 bases and 5 bases, with 15 bases remaining between them. The V gene's germline CDR1 is SSHAT and CDR2 FNYEAQ (reference sequence).

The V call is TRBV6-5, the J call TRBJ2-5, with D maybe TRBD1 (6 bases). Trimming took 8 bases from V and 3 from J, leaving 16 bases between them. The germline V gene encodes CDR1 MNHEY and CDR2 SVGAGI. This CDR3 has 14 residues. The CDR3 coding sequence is TGTGCCAGCCTCTTTCAGGGGCGAGAAGAGACCCAGTACTTC. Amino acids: CASLFQGREETQYF.

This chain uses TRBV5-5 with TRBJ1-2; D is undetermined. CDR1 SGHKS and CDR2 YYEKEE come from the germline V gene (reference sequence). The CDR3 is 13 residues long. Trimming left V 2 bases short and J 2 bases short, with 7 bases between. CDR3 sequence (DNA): TGTGCCAGCAGCTTCATCGGAAACTATGGCTACACCTTC. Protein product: CASSFIGNYGYTF.

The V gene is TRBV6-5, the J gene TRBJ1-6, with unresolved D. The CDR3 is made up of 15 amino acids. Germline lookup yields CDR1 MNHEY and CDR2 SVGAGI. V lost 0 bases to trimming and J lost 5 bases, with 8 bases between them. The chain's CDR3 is CASSYSIANNSPLHF. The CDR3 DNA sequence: TGTGCCAGCAGTTACTCGATAGCCAATAATTCACCCCTCCACTTT.

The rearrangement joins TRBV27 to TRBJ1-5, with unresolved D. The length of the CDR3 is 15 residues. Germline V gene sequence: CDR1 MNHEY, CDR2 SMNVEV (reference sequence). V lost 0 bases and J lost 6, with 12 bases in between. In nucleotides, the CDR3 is TGTGCCAGCAGTTTATCGGGCCCCACGGTTCAGCCCCAGCATTTT. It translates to CASSLSGPTVQPQHF.

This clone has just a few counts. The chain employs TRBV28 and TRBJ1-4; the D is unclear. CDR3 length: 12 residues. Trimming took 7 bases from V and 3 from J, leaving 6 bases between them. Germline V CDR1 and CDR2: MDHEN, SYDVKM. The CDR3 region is CASKRANEKLFF. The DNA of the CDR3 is TGTGCCAGCAAGAGGGCTAATGAAAAACTGTTTTTT. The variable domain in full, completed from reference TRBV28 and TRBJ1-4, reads DVKVTQSSRYLVKRTGEKVFLECVQDMDHENMFWYRQDPGLGLRLIYFSYDVKMKEKGDIPEGYSVSREKKERFSLILESASTNQTSMYLCASKRANEKLFFGSGTQLSVL.

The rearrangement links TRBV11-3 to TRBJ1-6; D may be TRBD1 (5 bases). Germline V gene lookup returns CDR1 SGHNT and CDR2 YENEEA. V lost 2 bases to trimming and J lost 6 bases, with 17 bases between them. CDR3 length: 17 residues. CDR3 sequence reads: CASSLPGRFFFNSPLHF. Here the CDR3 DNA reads TGTGCCAGCAGCTTACCGGGACGGTTCTTTTTTAATTCACCCCTCCACTTT.

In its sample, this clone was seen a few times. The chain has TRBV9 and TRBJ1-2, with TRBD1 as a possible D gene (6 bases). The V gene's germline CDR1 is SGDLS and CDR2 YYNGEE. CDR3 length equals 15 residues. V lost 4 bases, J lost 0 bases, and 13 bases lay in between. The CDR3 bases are TGTGCCAGCAGCCCAGAGGGGGGGACTAACTATGGCTACACCTTC. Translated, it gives CASSPEGGTNYGYTF. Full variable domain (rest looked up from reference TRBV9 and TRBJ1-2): DSGVTQTPKHLITATGQRVTLRCSPRSGDLSVYWYQQSLDQGLQFLIQYYNGEERAKGNILERFSAQQFPDLHSELNLSSLELGDSALYFCASSPEGGTNYGYTFGSGTRLTVV.

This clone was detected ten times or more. The CDR3 spells CASSEATGSGGLGQFF. Written as DNA, the CDR3 is TGTGCCAGCAGTGAAGCCACCGGGAGCGGGGGTCTGGGGCAGTTCTTC. The chain is built from TRBV6-1 and TRBJ2-1, with 8 bases matching TRBD2. The CDR3 consists of 16 residues. V dropped 0 bases and J dropped 12; count of bases not matched to a gene: 13. Germline CDR1 MNHNS, CDR2 SASEGT.